Below, one T cell receptor beta chain is given with its context. The data belong to a study of blood T cell repertoires in COVID-19. Study-wide background: Sample material is recorded as cDNA or gDNA derived from T cells, B-cell-depleted T cells, or PBMCs.

CDR1 and CDR2 from the germline V gene are SGDLS and YYNGEE. Trimming took off 7 bases at V and 11 bases at J, with 22 bases between the two ends. The CDR3 has 14 amino acids. Original analysis: Counts of nucleated cells, estimated from reference gene primer amplification, were obtained. TCRdb's table, derived via immunoSEQ multiplex PCR, lists solely in-frame clones and lacks some. The DNA gave D and trimming, while V, J and clone size come from that table. The repertoire consists of around 150,000 clones, with 75% to 90% occurring once and the leading ten covering roughly 9%. Sequencing input: peripheral blood. The chain combines TRBV9 with TRBJ1-3, with a possible D match to TRBD1 (5 bases). This sequence was found in a woman of 80 years or more with active or convalescent COVID-19. For the CDR3, the DNA is TGTGCCAGCGGGAGGGGCAGGGATTTGTATTCCATATATTTT. It is translated as CASGRGRDLYSIYF.